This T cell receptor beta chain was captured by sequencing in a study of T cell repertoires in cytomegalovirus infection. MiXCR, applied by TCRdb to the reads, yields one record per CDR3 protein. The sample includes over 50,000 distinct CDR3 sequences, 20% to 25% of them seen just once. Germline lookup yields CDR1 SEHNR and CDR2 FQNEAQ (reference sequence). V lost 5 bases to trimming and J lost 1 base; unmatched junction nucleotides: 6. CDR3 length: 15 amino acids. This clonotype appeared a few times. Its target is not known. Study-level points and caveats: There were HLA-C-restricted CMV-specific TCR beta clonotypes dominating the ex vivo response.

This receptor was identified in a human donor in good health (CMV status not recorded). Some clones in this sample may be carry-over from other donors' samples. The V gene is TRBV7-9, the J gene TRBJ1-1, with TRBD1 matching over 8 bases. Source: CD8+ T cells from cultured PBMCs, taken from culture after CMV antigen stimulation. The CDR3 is CASSLSGGKNTEAFF. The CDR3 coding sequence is TGTGCCAGCAGCCTCTCAGGGGGCAAGAACACTGAAGCTTTCTTT.